This T cell receptor beta chain was sequenced in a study of graft-versus-host responses after intestinal transplantation. Study-level background: Tacrolimus and steroids were given for around 3 years to all recipients after anti-thymocyte globulin induction.

Germline assignment: CDR1 SGHDN and CDR2 FVKESK. Trimming pared 1 base from V and 3 bases from J, leaving 4 bases between. This CDR3 is 12 amino acids long. Assay used: immunoSEQ multiplex PCR; TCRdb lists only in-frame clones, some missing. Of 130,000 to 150,000 clones listed, 85% to 95% were seen once; the top ten hold around 0.19%. With regard to this clone: Antigen unknown.

V and J are TRBV14 and TRBJ2-7; D gene unclear. The sequenced sample was unstimulated CD4+ T cells sorted from spleen or lymph node cells, obtained before intestinal transplant. The sequence derives from a human donor who received an intestinal transplant. The CDR3 nucleotides read TGTGCCAGCAGCCAAGGTTACTACGAGCAGTACTTC. The encoded protein is CASSQGYYEQYF.